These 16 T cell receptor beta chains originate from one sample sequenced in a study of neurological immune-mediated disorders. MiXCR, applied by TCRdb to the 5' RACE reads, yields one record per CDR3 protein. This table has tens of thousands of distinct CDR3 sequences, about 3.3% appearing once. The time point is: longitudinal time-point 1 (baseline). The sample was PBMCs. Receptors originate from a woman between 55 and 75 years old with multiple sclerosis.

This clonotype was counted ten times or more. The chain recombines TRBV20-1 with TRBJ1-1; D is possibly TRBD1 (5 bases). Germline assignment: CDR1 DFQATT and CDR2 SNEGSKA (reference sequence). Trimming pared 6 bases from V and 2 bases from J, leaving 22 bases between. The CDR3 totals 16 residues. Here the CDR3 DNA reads TGCAGTGCCCATCCTGGGGGGACCTCACAAAACACTGAAGCTTTCTTT. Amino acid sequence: CSAHPGGTSQNTEAFF.

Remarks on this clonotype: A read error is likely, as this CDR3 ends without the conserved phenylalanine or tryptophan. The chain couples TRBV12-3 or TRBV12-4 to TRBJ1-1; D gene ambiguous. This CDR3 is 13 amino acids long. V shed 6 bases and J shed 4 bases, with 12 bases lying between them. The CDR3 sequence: CASSPGLSTEAFN. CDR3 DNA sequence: TGTGCCAGCAGCCCTGGGCTGTCCACTGAAGCTTTCAAT.

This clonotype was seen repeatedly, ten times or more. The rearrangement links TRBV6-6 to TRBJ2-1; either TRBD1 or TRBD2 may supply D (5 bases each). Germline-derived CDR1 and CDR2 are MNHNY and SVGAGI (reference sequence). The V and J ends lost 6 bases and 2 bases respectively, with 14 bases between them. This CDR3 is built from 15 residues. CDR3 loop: CASRTGTDPYNEQFF. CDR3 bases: TGTGCCAGCAGAACCGGGACGGACCCCTACAATGAGCAGTTCTTC.

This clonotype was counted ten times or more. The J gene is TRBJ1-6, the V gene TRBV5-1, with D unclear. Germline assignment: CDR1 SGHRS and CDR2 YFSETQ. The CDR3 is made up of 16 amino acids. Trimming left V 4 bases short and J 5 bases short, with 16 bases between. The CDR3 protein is CASSPAGGQDNSPLHF. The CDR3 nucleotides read TGCGCCAGCAGCCCGGCCGGAGGCCAGGATAATTCACCCCTCCACTTT.

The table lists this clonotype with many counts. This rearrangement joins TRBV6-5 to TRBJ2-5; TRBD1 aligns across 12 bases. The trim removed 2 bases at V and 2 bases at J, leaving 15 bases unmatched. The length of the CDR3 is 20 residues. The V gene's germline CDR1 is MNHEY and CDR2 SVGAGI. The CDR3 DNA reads TGTGCCAGCAGTTACCAAGGGACAGGGGGCATCCGTCGGCTACAAGAGACCCAGTACTTC. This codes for CASSYQGTGGIRRLQETQYF.

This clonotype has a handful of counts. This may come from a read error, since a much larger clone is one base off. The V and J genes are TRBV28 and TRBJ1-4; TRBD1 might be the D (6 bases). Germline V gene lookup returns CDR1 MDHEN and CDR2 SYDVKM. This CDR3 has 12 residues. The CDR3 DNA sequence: TGTGCCAGCAGCAACCCCGGGACAAGGCCGATTTTT. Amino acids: CASSNPGTRPIF.

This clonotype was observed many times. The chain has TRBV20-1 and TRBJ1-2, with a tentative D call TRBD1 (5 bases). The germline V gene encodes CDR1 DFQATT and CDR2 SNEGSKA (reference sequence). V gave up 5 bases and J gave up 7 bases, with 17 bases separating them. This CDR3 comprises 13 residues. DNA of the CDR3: TGCAGTGCTGGCTCGACAGCGCTACTTGGCTACACCTTC. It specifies CSAGSTALLGYTF.

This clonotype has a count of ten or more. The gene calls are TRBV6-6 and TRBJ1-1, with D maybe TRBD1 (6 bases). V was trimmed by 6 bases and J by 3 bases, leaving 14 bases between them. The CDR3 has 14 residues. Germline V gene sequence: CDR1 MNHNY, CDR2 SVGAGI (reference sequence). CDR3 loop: CASRLQGGDTEAFF. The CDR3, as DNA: TGTGCCAGCAGATTACAGGGCGGGGACACTGAAGCTTTCTTT.

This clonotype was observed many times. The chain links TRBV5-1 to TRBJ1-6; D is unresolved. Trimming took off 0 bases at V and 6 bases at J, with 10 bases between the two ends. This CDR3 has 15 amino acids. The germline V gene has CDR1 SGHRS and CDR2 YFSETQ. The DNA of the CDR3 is TGCGCCAGCAGCTTGGAGGGCTTAGGTAATTCACCCCTCCACTTT. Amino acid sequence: CASSLEGLGNSPLHF.

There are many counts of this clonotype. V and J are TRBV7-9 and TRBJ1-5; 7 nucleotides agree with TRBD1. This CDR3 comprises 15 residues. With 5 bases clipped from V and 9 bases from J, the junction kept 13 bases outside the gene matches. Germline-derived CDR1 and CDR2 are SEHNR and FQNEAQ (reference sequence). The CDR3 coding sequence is TGTGCCAGCAGCCCCGACCGAGCAGGGGGTCCGCCCCAGCATTTT. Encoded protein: CASSPDRAGGPPQHF.

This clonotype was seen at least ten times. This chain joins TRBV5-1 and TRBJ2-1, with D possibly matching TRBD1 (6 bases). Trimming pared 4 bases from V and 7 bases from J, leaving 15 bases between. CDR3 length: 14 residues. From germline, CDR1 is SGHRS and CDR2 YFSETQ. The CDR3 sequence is CASSEGDRANEQFF. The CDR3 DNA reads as TGCGCCAGCAGCGAGGGGGACCGGGCGAATGAGCAGTTCTTC.

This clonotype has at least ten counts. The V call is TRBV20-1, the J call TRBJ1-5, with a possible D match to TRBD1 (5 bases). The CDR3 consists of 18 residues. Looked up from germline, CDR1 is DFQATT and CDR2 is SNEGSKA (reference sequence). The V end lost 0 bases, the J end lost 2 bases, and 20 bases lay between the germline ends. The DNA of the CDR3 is TGCAGTGCTAGAGATGGCGCGCGGGGGGGAAGCGGCAATCAGCCCCAGCATTTT. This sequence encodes CSARDGARGGSGNQPQHF.

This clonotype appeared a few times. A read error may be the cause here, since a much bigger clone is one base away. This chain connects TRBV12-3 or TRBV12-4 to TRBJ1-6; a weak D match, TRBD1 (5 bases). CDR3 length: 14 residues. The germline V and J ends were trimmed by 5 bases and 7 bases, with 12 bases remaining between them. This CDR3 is CASSHGAVNSPLHF. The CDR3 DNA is TGTGCCAGCAGTCACGGGGCCGTAAATTCACCCCTCCACTTT.

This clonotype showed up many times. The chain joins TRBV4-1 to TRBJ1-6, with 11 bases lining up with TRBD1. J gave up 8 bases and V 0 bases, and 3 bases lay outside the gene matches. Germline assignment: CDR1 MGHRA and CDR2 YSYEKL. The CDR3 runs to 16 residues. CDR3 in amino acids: CASSQEGTGGYSPLHF. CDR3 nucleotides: TGCGCCAGCAGCCAAGAAGGGACAGGGGGATATTCACCCCTCCACTTT.

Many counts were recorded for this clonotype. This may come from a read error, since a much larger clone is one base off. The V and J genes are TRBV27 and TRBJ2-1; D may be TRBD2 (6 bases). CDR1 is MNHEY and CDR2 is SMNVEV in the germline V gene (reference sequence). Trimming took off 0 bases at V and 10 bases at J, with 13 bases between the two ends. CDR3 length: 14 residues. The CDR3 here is CASSLSAGGKEQFF. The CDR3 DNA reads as TGTGCCAGCAGTTTATCCGCTGGGGGGAAAGAGCAGTTCTTC.

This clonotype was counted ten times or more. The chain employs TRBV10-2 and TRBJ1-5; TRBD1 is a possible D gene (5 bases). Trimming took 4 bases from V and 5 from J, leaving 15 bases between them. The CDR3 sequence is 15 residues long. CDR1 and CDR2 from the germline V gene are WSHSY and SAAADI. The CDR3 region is CASSVRAGYYQPQHF. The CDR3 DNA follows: TGCGCCAGCAGTGTTCGGGCAGGGTATTATCAGCCCCAGCATTTT.